This TCR beta chain originates from a study of T cell repertoires in cytomegalovirus infection. Across the study: It was the public TCR beta signatures that indicated both CMV infection and matching HLA type.

MiXCR, applied by TCRdb to the reads, yields one record per CDR3 protein. Of 560,000 or so distinct CDR3 sequences listed, about 15% are singletons. Germline CDR1 and CDR2: MNHEY and SMNVEV (reference sequence). There are 16 residues in the CDR3. V dropped 6 bases and J dropped 1 base, with 18 bases sitting between them. This clonotype was seen many times. Its antigen is undetermined. Study-wide findings and caveats: Carriers of CMV plus the relevant HLA were identified by cumulative public TCR beta family frequency. Dominant in the ex vivo response were TCR beta clonotypes restricted by HLA-C and specific for CMV.

V is TRBV27 and J is TRBJ1-1; possible D gene TRBD1, 5 bases. Sample: CD8+ T cells from PBMCs. The receptor was isolated from a human donor in good health (CMV status not recorded). Some clones in this sample may be carry-over from other donors' samples. The CDR3 nucleotides are TGTGCCAGCAGCCTCAATACCCCGCAGGGGAACACTGAAGCTTTCTTT. Encoded protein: CASSLNTPQGNTEAFF.